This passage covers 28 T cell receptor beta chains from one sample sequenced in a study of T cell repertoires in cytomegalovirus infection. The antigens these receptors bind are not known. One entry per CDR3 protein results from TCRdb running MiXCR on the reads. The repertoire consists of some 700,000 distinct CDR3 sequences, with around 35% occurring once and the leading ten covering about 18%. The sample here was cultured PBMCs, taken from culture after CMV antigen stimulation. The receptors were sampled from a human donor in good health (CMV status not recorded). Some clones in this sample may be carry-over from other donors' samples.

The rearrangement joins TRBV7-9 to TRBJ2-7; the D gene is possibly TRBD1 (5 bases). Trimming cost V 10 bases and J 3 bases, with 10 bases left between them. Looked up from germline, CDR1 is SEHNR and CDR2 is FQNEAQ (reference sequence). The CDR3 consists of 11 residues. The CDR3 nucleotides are TGTGCCACCACTGACAGCTACGAGCAGTACTTC. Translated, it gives CATTDSYEQYF.

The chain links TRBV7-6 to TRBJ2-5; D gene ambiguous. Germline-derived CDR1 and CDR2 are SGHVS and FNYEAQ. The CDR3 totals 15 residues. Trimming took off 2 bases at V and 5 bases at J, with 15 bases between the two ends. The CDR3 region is CASSLRASVVETQYF. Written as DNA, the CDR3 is TGTGCCAGCAGCTTAAGGGCCTCGGTGGTTGAGACCCAGTACTTC.

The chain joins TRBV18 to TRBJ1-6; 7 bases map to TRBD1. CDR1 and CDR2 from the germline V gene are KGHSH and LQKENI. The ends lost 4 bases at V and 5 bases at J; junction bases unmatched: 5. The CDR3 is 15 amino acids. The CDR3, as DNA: TGTGCCAGCTCACTCGACAGGGTGGATAATTCACCCCTCCACTTT. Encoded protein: CASSLDRVDNSPLHF.

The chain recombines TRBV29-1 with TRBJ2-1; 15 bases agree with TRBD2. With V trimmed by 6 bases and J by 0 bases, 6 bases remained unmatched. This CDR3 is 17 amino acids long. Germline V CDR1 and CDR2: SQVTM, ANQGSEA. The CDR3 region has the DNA TGCAGCGTCGTGGGACTAGCGGGAGGACGCTCCTACAATGAGCAGTTCTTC. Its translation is CSVVGLAGGRSYNEQFF.

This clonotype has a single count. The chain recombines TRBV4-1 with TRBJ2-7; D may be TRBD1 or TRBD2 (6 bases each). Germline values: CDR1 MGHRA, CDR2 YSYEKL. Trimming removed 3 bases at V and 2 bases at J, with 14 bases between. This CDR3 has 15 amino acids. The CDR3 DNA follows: TGCGCCAGCAGCCAGGAGGGGACAAGGACCTACGAGCAGTACTTC. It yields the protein CASSQEGTRTYEQYF.

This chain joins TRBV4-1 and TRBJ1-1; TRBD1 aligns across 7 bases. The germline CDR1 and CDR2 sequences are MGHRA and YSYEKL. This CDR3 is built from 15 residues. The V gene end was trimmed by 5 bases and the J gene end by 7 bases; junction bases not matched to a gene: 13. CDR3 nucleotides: TGCGCCAGCAGCTTTCGAATCGACAGGGATGGTGAAGCTTTCTTT. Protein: CASSFRIDRDGEAFF.

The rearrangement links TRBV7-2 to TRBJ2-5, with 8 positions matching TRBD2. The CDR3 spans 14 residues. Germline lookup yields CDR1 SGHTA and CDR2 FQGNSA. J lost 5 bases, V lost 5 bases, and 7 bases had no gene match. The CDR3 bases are TGTGCCAGCAGCGGGGGACTAGTGGGGGAGACCCAGTACTTC. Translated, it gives CASSGGLVGETQYF.

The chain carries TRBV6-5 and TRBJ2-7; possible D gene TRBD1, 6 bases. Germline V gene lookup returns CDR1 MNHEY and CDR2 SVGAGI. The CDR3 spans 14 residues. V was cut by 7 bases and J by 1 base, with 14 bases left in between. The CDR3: CASTKAGQSYEQYF. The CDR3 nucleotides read TGTGCCAGCACCAAAGCCGGACAGTCCTACGAGCAGTACTTC.

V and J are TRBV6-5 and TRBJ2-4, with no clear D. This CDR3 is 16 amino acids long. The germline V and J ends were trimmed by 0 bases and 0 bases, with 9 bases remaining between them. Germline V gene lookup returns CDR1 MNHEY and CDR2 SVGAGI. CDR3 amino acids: CASSYSSGLAKNIQYF. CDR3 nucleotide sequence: TGTGCCAGCAGTTACTCGTCGGGTCTAGCCAAAAACATTCAGTACTTC.

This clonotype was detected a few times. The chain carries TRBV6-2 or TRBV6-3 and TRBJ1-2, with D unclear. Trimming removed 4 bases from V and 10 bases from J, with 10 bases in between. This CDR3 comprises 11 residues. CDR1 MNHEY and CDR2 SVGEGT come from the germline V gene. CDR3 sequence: CASSSDIDYTF. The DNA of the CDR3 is TGTGCCAGCAGTTCCGACATCGACTACACCTTC.

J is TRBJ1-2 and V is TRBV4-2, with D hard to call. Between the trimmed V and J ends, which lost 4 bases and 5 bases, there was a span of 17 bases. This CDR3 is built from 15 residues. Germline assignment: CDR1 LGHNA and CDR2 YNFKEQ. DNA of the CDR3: TGTGCCAGCAGCCCCACGCCGGTGAAAGGGTATGGCTACACCTTC. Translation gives CASSPTPVKGYGYTF.

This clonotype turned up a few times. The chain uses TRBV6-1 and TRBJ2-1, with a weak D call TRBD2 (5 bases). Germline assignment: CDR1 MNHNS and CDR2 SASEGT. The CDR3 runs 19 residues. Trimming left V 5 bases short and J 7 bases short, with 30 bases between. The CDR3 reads CASSRTFFFPLGRDNEQFF. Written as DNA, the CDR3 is TGTGCCAGCAGTCGGACGTTCTTTTTCCCCCTGGGGAGAGATAATGAGCAGTTCTTC.

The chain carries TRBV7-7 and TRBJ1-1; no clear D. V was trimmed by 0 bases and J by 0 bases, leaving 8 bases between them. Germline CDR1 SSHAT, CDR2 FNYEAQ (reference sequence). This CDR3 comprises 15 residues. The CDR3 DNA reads TGTGCCAGCAGCTTAGCTATCACGATGAACACTGAAGCTTTCTTT. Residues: CASSLAITMNTEAFF.

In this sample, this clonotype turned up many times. In DNA, the CDR3 is TGTGCCAGCAGCCCCTGGGACAATGAGCAGTTCTTC. It is translated as CASSPWDNEQFF. The rearrangement joins TRBV5-4 to TRBJ2-1; D remains unclear. This CDR3 has 12 amino acids. The V end was cut by 4 bases, the J end by 5 bases, with 7 bases between. Germline assignment: CDR1 SGHNT and CDR2 YYREEE (reference sequence).

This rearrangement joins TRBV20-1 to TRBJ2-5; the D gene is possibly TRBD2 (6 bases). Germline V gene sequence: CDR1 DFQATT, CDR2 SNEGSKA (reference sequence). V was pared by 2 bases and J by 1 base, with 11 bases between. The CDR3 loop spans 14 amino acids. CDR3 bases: TGCAGTGCTAGAAGGGGACTTCCCCAAGAGACCCAGTACTTC. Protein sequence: CSARRGLPQETQYF.

The CDR3 bases are TGTGCCAGCAGCTTCGGGAGCGGGACCTACAATGAGCAGTTCTTC. It is translated as CASSFGSGTYNEQFF. This sequence joins TRBV7-6 and TRBJ2-1; 7 bases map to TRBD2. The CDR3 spans 15 residues. Per the germline V gene, CDR1 is SGHVS and CDR2 is FNYEAQ. V trimming: 3 bases; J trimming: 2 bases; junction bases outside the gene matches: 4.

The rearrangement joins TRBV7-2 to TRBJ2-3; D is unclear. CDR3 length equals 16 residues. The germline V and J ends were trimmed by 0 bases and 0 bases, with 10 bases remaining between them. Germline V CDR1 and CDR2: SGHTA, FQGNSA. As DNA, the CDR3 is TGTGCCAGCAGCTTAGCGATTGCAGCTAGCACAGATACGCAGTATTTT. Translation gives CASSLAIAASTDTQYF.

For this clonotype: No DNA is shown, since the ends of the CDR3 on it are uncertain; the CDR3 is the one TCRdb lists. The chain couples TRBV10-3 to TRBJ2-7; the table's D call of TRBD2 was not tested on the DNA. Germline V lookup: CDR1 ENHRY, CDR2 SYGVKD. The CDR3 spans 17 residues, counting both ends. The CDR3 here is CAISGRAGLGGRGEQYF.

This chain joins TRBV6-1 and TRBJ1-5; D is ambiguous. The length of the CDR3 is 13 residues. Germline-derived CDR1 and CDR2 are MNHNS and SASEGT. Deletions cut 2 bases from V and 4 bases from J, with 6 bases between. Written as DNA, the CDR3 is TGTGCCAGCAGTGAATACGGGAATCAGCCCCAGCATTTT. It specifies CASSEYGNQPQHF.

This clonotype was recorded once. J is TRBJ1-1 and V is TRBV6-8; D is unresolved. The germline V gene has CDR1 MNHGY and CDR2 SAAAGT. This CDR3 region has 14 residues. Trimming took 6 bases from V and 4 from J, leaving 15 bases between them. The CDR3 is CASRPRRATTEAFF. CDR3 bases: TGTGCCAGCAGGCCCCGTCGGGCGACCACTGAAGCTTTCTTT.

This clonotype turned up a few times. Written as DNA, the CDR3 is TGTGCCAGCAGTTGGGGACAGAACCAGCAGTACTTC. Translated: CASSWGQNQQYF. The V call is TRBV5-6, the J call TRBJ2-7; 7 bases match TRBD1. Germline trimming cut 5 bases from V and 8 bases from J; bases unmatched to any gene: 7. In germline, CDR1 is SGHDT, CDR2 YYEEEE. CDR3 length equals 12 residues.

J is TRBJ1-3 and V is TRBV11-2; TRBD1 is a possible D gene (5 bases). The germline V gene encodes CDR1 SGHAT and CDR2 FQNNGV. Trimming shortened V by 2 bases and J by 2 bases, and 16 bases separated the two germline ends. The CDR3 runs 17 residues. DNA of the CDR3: TGTGCCAGCAGCTTATGGGACGGGACCCTTCCTGGAAACACCATATATTTT. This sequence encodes CASSLWDGTLPGNTIYF.

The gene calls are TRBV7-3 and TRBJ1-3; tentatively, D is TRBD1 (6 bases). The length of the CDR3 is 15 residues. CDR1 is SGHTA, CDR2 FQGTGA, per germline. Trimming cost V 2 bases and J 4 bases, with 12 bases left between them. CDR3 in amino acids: CASSLLGGAGNTIYF. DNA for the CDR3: TGTGCCAGCAGCTTACTGGGGGGCGCGGGAAACACCATATATTTT. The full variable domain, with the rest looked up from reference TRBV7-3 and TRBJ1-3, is GAGVSQTPSNKVTEKGKYVELRCDPISGHTALYWYRQSLGQGPEFLIYFQGTGAADDSGLPNDRFFAVRPEGSVSTLKIQRTERGDSAVYLCASSLLGGAGNTIYFGEGSWLTVV.

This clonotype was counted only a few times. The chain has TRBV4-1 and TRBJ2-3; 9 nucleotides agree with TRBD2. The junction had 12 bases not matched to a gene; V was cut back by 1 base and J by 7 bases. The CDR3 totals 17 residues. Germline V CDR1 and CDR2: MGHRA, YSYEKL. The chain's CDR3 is CASSQGGPGLASNTQYF. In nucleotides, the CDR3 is TGCGCCAGCAGCCAAGGGGGTCCGGGACTAGCCTCGAATACGCAGTATTTT.

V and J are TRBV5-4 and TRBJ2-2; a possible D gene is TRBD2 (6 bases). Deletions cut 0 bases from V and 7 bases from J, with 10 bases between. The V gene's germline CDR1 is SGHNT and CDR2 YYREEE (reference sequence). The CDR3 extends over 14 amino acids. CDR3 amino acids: CASSLALRDGELFF. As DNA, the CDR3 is TGTGCCAGCAGCTTGGCCTTGCGGGACGGGGAGCTGTTTTTT.

The CDR3 loop reads CASRTGAQETQYF. The CDR3 coding sequence is TGTGCCAGCAGGACAGGGGCCCAAGAGACCCAGTACTTC. The rearrangement joins TRBV6-1 to TRBJ2-5, with TRBD1 matching over 8 bases. Losses at the gene ends were 6 bases for V and 1 base for J; bases not matched to a gene: 1. The CDR3 runs 13 residues. CDR1 and CDR2 from the germline V gene are MNHNS and SASEGT.

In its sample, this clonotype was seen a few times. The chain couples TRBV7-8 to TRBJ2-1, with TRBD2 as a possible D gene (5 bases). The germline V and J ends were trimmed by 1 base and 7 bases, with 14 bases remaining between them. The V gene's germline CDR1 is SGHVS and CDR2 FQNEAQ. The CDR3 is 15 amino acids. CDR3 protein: CASSLEGVGWNEQFF. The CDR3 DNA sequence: TGTGCCAGCAGCTTAGAGGGAGTTGGTTGGAATGAGCAGTTCTTC.

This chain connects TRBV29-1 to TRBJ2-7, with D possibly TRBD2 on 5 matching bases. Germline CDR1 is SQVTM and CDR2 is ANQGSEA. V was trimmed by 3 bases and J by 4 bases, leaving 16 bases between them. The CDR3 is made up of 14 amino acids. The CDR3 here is CSVEIAGGIYEQYF. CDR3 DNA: TGCAGCGTTGAGATTGCAGGAGGCATTTACGAGCAGTACTTC.